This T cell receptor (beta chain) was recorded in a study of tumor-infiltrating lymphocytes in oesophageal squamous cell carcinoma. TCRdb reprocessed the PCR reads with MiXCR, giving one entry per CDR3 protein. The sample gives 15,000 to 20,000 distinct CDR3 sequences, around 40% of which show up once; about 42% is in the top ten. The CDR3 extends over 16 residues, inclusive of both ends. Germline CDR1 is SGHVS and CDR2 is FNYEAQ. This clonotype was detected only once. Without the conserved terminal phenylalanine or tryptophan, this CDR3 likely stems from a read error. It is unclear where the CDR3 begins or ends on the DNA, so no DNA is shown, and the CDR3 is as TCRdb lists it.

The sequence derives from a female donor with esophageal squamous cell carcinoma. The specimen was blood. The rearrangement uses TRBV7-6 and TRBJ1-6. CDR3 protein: CASSYPDGTRDQFFGP.